This T cell receptor beta chain emerged from a study of identical twins. Study outcomes and limitations: Invariant cells of the MAIT and iNKT types might have partly distorted the zero-insertion analyses.

This clonotype has more than one count but fewer than ten. Its antigen remains unknown. The cDNA had a unique molecular identifier and a template-switch universal primer site. Each CDR3 protein is one row after TCRdb ran MiXCR on the 5' RACE reads. This table has 500,000 or so distinct CDR3 sequences, about 13% appearing once. Healthy Caucasians supplied all donations. The CDR3 length is 14 residues. The trim removed 7 bases at V and 4 bases at J, leaving 6 bases unmatched. This sample also belongs to another study, concerning yellow fever vaccine responses in identical twins.

This chain joins TRBV12-3 or TRBV12-4 and TRBJ2-2; 7 nucleotides agree with TRBD1. This receptor was identified in a woman aged 18-30 years in good health. The sample comprised CD4+ T cells sorted from blood. For the CDR3, the DNA is TGTGCCAGCACCCAGACAGGGCCCACCGGGGAGCTGTTTTTT. Its translation is CASTQTGPTGELFF.